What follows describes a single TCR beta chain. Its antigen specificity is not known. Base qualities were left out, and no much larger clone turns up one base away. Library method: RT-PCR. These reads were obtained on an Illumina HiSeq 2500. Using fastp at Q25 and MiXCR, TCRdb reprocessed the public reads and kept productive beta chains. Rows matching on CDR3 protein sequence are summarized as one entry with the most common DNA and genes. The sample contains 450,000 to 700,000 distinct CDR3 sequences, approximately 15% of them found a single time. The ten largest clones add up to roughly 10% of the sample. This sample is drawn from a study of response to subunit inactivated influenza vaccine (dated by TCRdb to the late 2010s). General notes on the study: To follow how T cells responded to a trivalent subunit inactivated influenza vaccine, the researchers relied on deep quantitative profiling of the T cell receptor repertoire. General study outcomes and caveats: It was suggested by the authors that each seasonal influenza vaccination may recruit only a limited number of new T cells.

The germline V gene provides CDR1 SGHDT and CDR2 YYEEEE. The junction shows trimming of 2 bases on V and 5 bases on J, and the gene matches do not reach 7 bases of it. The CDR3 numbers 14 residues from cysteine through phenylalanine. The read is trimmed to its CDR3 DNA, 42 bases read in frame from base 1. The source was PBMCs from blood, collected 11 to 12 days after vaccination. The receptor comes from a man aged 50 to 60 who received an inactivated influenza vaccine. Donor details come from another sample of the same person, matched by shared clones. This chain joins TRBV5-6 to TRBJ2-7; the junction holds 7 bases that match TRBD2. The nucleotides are TGTGCCAGCAGCTTAGGACTAGAGATCAACGAGCAGTACTTC. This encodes CASSLGLEINEQYF.